This passage covers 32 T cell receptor beta chains from one sample sequenced in a study of OX40 agonist ivuxolimab in advanced cancers. Here immunoSEQ multiplex PCR was the method, and the copy in TCRdb shows in-frame clones only, minus some. The profile shows tens of thousands of clones, 85% to 90% of them singletons. The source was CD4+ or CD8+ T cells sorted from blood, collected in a trial of the OX40 agonist ivuxolimab. These receptor sequences come from an adult with an advanced solid tumor such as melanoma, head and neck, liver or kidney cancer.

This clone was detected ten times or more. The J gene is TRBJ2-7, the V gene TRBV15; tentative D call: TRBD1 (5 bases). V was clipped by 0 bases and J by 2 bases, with 11 bases between them. The CDR3 length is 15 residues. CDR1 and CDR2 (germline): LNHNV, YYDKDF (reference sequence). The CDR3 DNA follows: TGTGCCACCAGCAGAGATCAGGGTCTCCCCTACGAGCAGTACTTC. Translating it yields CATSRDQGLPYEQYF.

The V gene is TRBV9, the J gene TRBJ2-1; D not certain. Germline loops: CDR1 SGDLS, CDR2 YYNGEE. This CDR3 has 15 amino acids. V dropped 0 bases and J dropped 2 bases, with 9 bases sitting between them. In DNA form, the CDR3 reads TGTGCCAGCAGCGTAGGGGTTGTTCCCTACAATGAGCAGTTCTTC. Translating gives CASSVGVVPYNEQFF.

The V and J genes are TRBV6-1 and TRBJ2-5; TRBD1 matches at 7 bases. J was trimmed by 11 bases and V by 8 bases; bases with no gene match: 11. Per germline, CDR1 MNHNS and CDR2 SASEGT. This CDR3 is 12 amino acids long. CDR3 sequence: CASYPTTGKQYF. DNA of the CDR3: TGTGCCAGCTACCCTACGACAGGGAAGCAGTACTTC.

This clone was observed a handful of times. J is TRBJ2-7 and V is TRBV27, with D possibly TRBD2 on 7 matching bases. This CDR3 contains 13 residues. The V gene lost 2 bases and the J gene lost 7 bases, with 12 bases spanning the gap. Germline V gives CDR1 MNHEY, CDR2 SMNVEV (reference sequence). In DNA form, the CDR3 reads TGTGCCAGCAGTTTACTAGGGGGGGGAGAGCAGTACTTC. Protein: CASSLLGGGEQYF.

V is TRBV4-1 and J is TRBJ1-1; TRBD1 matches at 10 bases. The ends lost 1 base at V and 7 bases at J; junction bases unmatched: 9. The CDR3 contains 16 residues. Germline CDR1 and CDR2: MGHRA and YSYEKL. CDR3 nucleotide sequence: TGCGCCAGCAGCCAAGGACCGGGACAGGGGACCAATGAAGCTTTCTTT. Its protein product is CASSQGPGQGTNEAFF.

The genes are TRBV19 and TRBJ1-5, with TRBD1 matching over 7 bases. The CDR3 consists of 15 residues. Germline lookup yields CDR1 LNHDA and CDR2 SQIVND (reference sequence). With 4 bases clipped from V and 3 bases from J, the junction kept 6 bases outside the gene matches. In nucleotides, the CDR3 is TGTGCCAGTAGTAGAGGACAGGCCTTCAATCAGCCCCAGCATTTT. It encodes CASSRGQAFNQPQHF.

This chain joins TRBV4-1 and TRBJ2-7; D may be TRBD2 (7 bases). CDR3 length equals 15 residues. The germline V gene encodes CDR1 MGHRA and CDR2 YSYEKL. V was trimmed by 1 base and J by 6 bases, leaving 16 bases between them. The CDR3 nucleotides read TGCGCCAGCAGCCAAGCGAGTTTCGGGGGGCGCGAGCAGTACTTC. It specifies CASSQASFGGREQYF.

The chain uses TRBV28 and TRBJ1-2, with D tentatively TRBD1 (5 bases). The CDR3 totals 16 residues. Trimming pared 4 bases from V and 4 bases from J, leaving 19 bases between. Germline loops: CDR1 MDHEN, CDR2 SYDVKM. This CDR3 is CASSYGGGKFSYGYTF. As DNA, the CDR3 is TGTGCCAGCAGTTACGGCGGGGGGAAATTCTCCTATGGCTACACCTTC.

The J gene is TRBJ1-1, the V gene TRBV19, with D uncertain. Germline-derived CDR1 and CDR2 are LNHDA and SQIVND (reference sequence). CDR3 length: 12 amino acids. The germline V and J ends were trimmed by 6 bases and 3 bases, with 8 bases remaining between them. CDR3 region: CASSFGDTEAFF. The CDR3 nucleotides are TGTGCCAGTAGCTTCGGGGACACTGAAGCTTTCTTT. Full variable domain (remainder filled in from reference TRBV19 and TRBJ1-1): DGGITQSPKYLFRKEGQNVTLSCEQNLNHDAMYWYRQDPGQGLRLIYYSQIVNDFQKGDIAEGYSVSREKKESFPLTVTSAQKNPTAFYLCASSFGDTEAFFGQGTRLTVV.

This rearrangement joins TRBV5-1 to TRBJ1-2; perhaps TRBD1 as D (5 bases). Trimming shortened V by 0 bases and J by 7 bases, and 19 bases separated the two germline ends. This CDR3 comprises 16 residues. Germline lookup yields CDR1 SGHRS and CDR2 YFSETQ. This CDR3 is CASSLVRGDRVGGYTF. The CDR3 DNA reads TGCGCCAGCAGCTTGGTCCGGGGGGATCGGGTTGGTGGCTACACCTTC.

The gene calls are TRBV6-5 and TRBJ1-5; possibly TRBD1 for D (5 bases). CDR1 MNHEY and CDR2 SVGAGI come from the germline V gene. CDR3 length: 15 amino acids. The germline V and J ends were trimmed by 5 bases and 3 bases, with 14 bases remaining between them. The CDR3 DNA reads as TGTGCCAGCAGTAGTGACGGGGGGGACAATCAGCCCCAGCATTTT. Its translation: CASSSDGGDNQPQHF.

The chain combines TRBV6-6 with TRBJ2-7; no reliable D call. This CDR3 has 11 amino acids. Germline V gene sequence: CDR1 MNHNY, CDR2 SVGAGI (reference sequence). Trimming stripped 4 bases from V and 3 bases from J, with 4 bases between. CDR3 sequence (DNA): TGTGCCAGCAGTTCCCACTACGAGCAGTACTTC. It yields the protein CASSSHYEQYF.

The V call is TRBV7-9, the J call TRBJ1-2, with 8 bases identical to TRBD1. This CDR3 comprises 16 residues. Germline trimming cut 8 bases from V and 4 bases from J; bases unmatched to any gene: 15. Germline CDR1 is SEHNR and CDR2 is FQNEAQ (reference sequence). The CDR3, as DNA: TGTGCCAGCGCCTTTTCCGGGACAGGTGGCATCTATGGCTACACCTTC. Translation gives CASAFSGTGGIYGYTF.

About this clone: Other DNA sequences of this sample code for an identical CDR3. This chain links TRBV9 with TRBJ2-3; D is ambiguous. The V end lost 2 bases, the J end lost 4 bases, and 5 bases lay between the germline ends. This CDR3 contains 12 residues. From germline, CDR1 is SGDLS and CDR2 YYNGEE. The CDR3 sequence: CASSVPSDTQYF. CDR3 nucleotide sequence: TGTGCCAGCAGCGTCCCCTCAGATACGCAGTATTTT.

The chain has TRBV5-1 and TRBJ2-3; TRBD1 aligns across 9 bases. Unmatched junction bases numbered 4, after V lost 0 bases and J lost 2 bases. This CDR3 has 16 amino acids. CDR1 is SGHRS, CDR2 YFSETQ, per germline. CDR3 sequence: CASSLGDRGITDTQYF. CDR3 in DNA: TGCGCCAGCAGCTTGGGAGACAGGGGGATCACAGATACGCAGTATTTT.

The rearrangement joins TRBV19 to TRBJ2-3; D is perhaps TRBD1 (6 bases). Germline lookup yields CDR1 LNHDA and CDR2 SQIVND (reference sequence). CDR3 length: 15 residues. V was shortened by 7 bases and J by 1 base, with 15 bases between the two germline ends. CDR3 residues: CASKIGGLGTDTQYF. The CDR3 region has the DNA TGTGCCAGTAAAATAGGGGGTCTCGGCACAGATACGCAGTATTTT. The entire variable domain, with the rest obtained from reference TRBV19 and TRBJ2-3, is as follows: DGGITQSPKYLFRKEGQNVTLSCEQNLNHDAMYWYRQDPGQGLRLIYYSQIVNDFQKGDIAEGYSVSREKKESFPLTVTSAQKNPTAFYLCASKIGGLGTDTQYFGPGTRLTVL.

The rearrangement uses TRBV12-5 and TRBJ2-5; either TRBD1 or TRBD2 may fit D (5 bases each). The J call may be faulty, since TRBJ2-7 better matches the DNA end. CDR3 size: 16 residues. Germline CDR1 is LGHNT and CDR2 is FRNRAP. CDR3 protein: CASGLVAPGSSYEQYF. The CDR3 DNA reads TGTGCTAGTGGTTTGGTTGCGCCAGGGAGCTCCTACGAGCAGTACTTC.

This sequence joins TRBV19 and TRBJ2-5; D is uncertain. V lost 6 bases and J 2 bases, leaving 13 bases between the germline ends. Germline V CDR1 and CDR2: LNHDA, SQIVND (reference sequence). The CDR3 length is 14 residues. As DNA, the CDR3 is TGTGCCAGTAGCCACGCGGATAGTCAAGAGACCCAGTACTTC. Translating it yields CASSHADSQETQYF.

On this clone itself: One end of the junction is discordant with germline, which a read error may explain. The CDR3 DNA reads TGTGCCAGCAGCGGGTTCCTGTTT. It yields the protein CASSGFLF. V and J are TRBV7-2 and TRBJ2-3; no firm D call. The CDR3 is 8 residues long. Germline V gene data show CDR1 as SGHTA and CDR2 as FQGNSA.

The chain is built from TRBV23-1 and TRBJ2-4; D is undetermined. TRBV23-1 falls under the ORF class, with uncertain function. Trimming pared 2 bases from V and 9 bases from J, leaving 5 bases between. This CDR3 comprises 11 residues. The CDR3 spells CASSQRRIQYF. The CDR3 coding sequence is TGCGCCAGCAGTCAACGGCGCATTCAGTACTTC.

This chain links TRBV7-6 with TRBJ1-2; D remains ambiguous. CDR1 SGHVS and CDR2 FNYEAQ come from the germline V gene. The germline V and J ends were trimmed by 5 bases and 0 bases, with 13 bases remaining between them. CDR3 length equals 15 residues. This CDR3 reads CASSPLNPANYGYTF. As DNA, the CDR3 is TGTGCCAGCAGCCCCTTAAATCCGGCTAACTATGGCTACACCTTC.

This clone was detected only once. CDR3 DNA: TGTGCCAGCAGTGACGGGACCTTTAGCACAGATACGCAGTATTTT. Protein: CASSDGTFSTDTQYF. The gene calls are TRBV6-1 and TRBJ2-3, with D perhaps being TRBD1 or TRBD2 (5 bases each). Trimming cost V 3 bases and J 0 bases, with 10 bases left between them. This CDR3 is 15 amino acids long. Germline assignment: CDR1 MNHNS and CDR2 SASEGT.

The V and J genes are TRBV19 and TRBJ2-1; TRBD2 matches 8 bases. The length of the CDR3 is 17 residues. The germline CDR1 and CDR2 sequences are LNHDA and SQIVND (reference sequence). The V and J ends lost 3 bases and 2 bases, in that order; junction bases with no gene match: 9. CDR3 sequence reads: CASSIVLAGPTYNEQFF. In nucleotides, the CDR3 is TGTGCCAGTAGTATCGTTCTAGCGGGCCCGACCTACAATGAGCAGTTCTTC.

The chain links TRBV27 to TRBJ1-1; tentatively, D is TRBD1 (5 bases). Germline V CDR1 and CDR2: MNHEY, SMNVEV (reference sequence). The V and J ends lost 3 bases and 0 bases respectively, with 8 bases between them. CDR3 length equals 14 residues. CDR3 in DNA: TGTGCCAGCAGTTTTCAGGGAATGAACACTGAAGCTTTCTTT. Residues: CASSFQGMNTEAFF.

This chain connects TRBV5-4 to TRBJ2-2; possible D gene TRBD1, 5 bases. The CDR3 sequence is 12 residues long. Germline V lookup: CDR1 SGHNT, CDR2 YYREEE (reference sequence). Trimming left V 2 bases short and J 8 bases short, with 7 bases between. The CDR3 loop is CASSFGAGELFF. In nucleotides, the CDR3 is TGTGCCAGCAGCTTTGGGGCTGGGGAGCTGTTTTTT.

This sequence joins TRBV6-5 and TRBJ1-4, with TRBD1 matching over 7 bases. CDR1 and CDR2 from the germline V gene are MNHEY and SVGAGI. The CDR3 has 15 amino acids. Unmatched junction bases numbered 10, after V lost 5 bases and J lost 7 bases. The chain's CDR3 is CASSRGEGAGEKLFF. In DNA, the CDR3 is TGTGCCAGCAGTCGTGGGGAGGGGGCGGGTGAAAAACTGTTTTTT.

A single count supports this clone. The rearrangement uses TRBV27 and TRBJ2-1, with D maybe TRBD1 (6 bases). V was trimmed by 2 bases and J by 6 bases, leaving 11 bases between them. This CDR3 has 14 residues. Germline V CDR1 and CDR2: MNHEY, SMNVEV (reference sequence). CDR3: CASSLGTGSNEQFF. The CDR3 coding sequence is TGTGCCAGCAGTTTAGGAACAGGGAGCAATGAGCAGTTCTTC.

The chain links TRBV28 to TRBJ2-4; D perhaps matches TRBD2 (5 bases). The CDR3 has 16 amino acids. Germline V CDR1 and CDR2: MDHEN, SYDVKM. V gave up 2 bases and J gave up 0 bases, with 11 bases separating them. This CDR3 is CASSLQRTLAKNIQYF. The CDR3 nucleotides read TGTGCCAGCAGTTTACAGCGGACCCTAGCCAAAAACATTCAGTACTTC.

This clone was seen repeatedly, ten times or more. The chain uses TRBV9 and TRBJ1-5; 7 bases are a match to TRBD1. Trimming at V came to 2 bases and at J to 9 bases, leaving 2 bases not matched to a gene. Germline V gene lookup returns CDR1 SGDLS and CDR2 YYNGEE. The CDR3 covers 12 residues. The CDR3 here is CASSVQGGPQHF. The CDR3 region has the DNA TGTGCCAGCAGCGTTCAGGGGGGGCCCCAGCATTTT.

V gene TRBV13 combines with J gene TRBJ1-5; D is undetermined. The germline CDR1 and CDR2 sequences are PRHDT and FYEKMQ (reference sequence). The CDR3 spans 15 residues. V shed 5 bases and J shed 1 base, with 12 bases lying between them. Here the CDR3 DNA reads TGTGCCAGCAGCCTCGGACTGACAAGCAATCAGCCCCAGCATTTT. Its translation: CASSLGLTSNQPQHF.

The CDR3 spells CASRQGLNTGELFF. The CDR3 bases are TGCGCCAGCAGGCAGGGCTTGAACACCGGGGAGCTGTTTTTT. The chain employs TRBV4-3 and TRBJ2-2, with D possibly TRBD1 on 5 matching bases. CDR1 LGHNA and CDR2 YSLEER come from the germline V gene. The CDR3 has 14 residues. Trimming left V 6 bases short and J 1 base short, with 9 bases between.

This clone was counted a single time. The rearrangement links TRBV28 to TRBJ2-7, with D perhaps matching TRBD2 (7 bases). In germline, CDR1 is MDHEN, CDR2 SYDVKM. The CDR3 sequence is 13 residues long. The V end lost 6 bases, the J end lost 6 bases, and 15 bases lay between the germline ends. The CDR3 nucleotides read TGTGCCAGCAGCCTAAGGGGGGGTTCCGAGCAGTACTTC. It is translated as CASSLRGGSEQYF.